This T cell receptor (beta chain) originates from a study of molecular identifiers for immune sequencing clone quantification. This clonotype was seen at least ten times. Input for naive CD8 libraries was roughly 19,000 to 1,000,000 sorted cells; the RNA fraction used was 10%, 30% or 50%. Previously described methods and listed TCR primers were used for bulk TCR libraries. MiXCR, run by TCRdb on the PCR reads, gives a single entry per CDR3 protein. In the table there are about half a million distinct CDR3 sequences, over 20% of which are singletons. What was sequenced was naive CD8+ T cells from blood, with Jurkat cell RNA spiked in. Subset denoted: FACS-sorted CD8+CD4-CCR7+CD45RA+ naive T cells. The sequence came from a human donor in good health. Some libraries in this study had Jurkat cell RNA spiked in.

CDR3 protein: CASSQLTRNTEAFF. The CDR3 DNA follows: TGCGCCAGCAGCCAACTGACAAGGAACACTGAAGCTTTCTTT. The chain recombines TRBV4-1 with TRBJ1-1; D gene unclear. The CDR3 contains 14 residues. Trimming pared 2 bases from V and 1 base from J, leaving 8 bases between. Germline CDR1 MGHRA, CDR2 YSYEKL.